This T cell receptor beta chain was sequenced for a study of beta chain features in type 1 diabetes. Study findings and constraints: In cDNA sequencing, cells with high TCR expression could be over-represented. Among type 1 diabetes patients, VDJ junctions had fewer insertions and more deletions.

The germline gives CDR1 MDHEN, CDR2 SYDVKM. This CDR3 is 14 amino acids long. Unmatched junction bases numbered 7, after V lost 5 bases and J lost 6 bases. What was sequenced were expressed TCRB transcripts, since all of the isolated RNA had been reverse transcribed. The repertoire was sequenced with immunoSEQ multiplex PCR; TCRdb's copy has only in-frame clones and lacks some. The sample includes 130,000 to 150,000 clones, under 60% of them seen just once. This clone was observed a single time. The antigen is undetermined. This sequence originates from a young man in good health. Sequenced material: Tregs from blood. V and J are TRBV28 and TRBJ2-5; TRBD1 matches 9 bases. The CDR3 reads CASSRTGDIQTQYF. The CDR3 DNA follows: TGTGCCAGCAGTAGGACAGGGGATATACAGACCCAGTACTTC. Complete variable domain (other parts from reference TRBV28 and TRBJ2-5): DVKVTQSSRYLVKRTGEKVFLECVQDMDHENMFWYRQDPGLGLRLIYFSYDVKMKEKGDIPEGYSVSREKKERFSLILESASTNQTSMYLCASSRTGDIQTQYFGPGTRLLVL.